This T cell receptor beta chain was identified in a study of cytomegalovirus exposure and HLA in healthy donors. The PCR was carried out with 60 Vbeta primers and 13 Jbeta primers. Method: immunoSEQ multiplex PCR; TCRdb's copy keeps in-frame clones and lacks some. The table lists approximately 140,000 clones, more than 60% of them singletons. For this clone: Its antigen is not identified.

The CDR3 runs to 12 residues. Deletions cut 4 bases from V and 2 bases from J, with 6 bases between. Germline lookup yields CDR1 SNHLY and CDR2 FYNNEI. Whole-study findings and limits: In vitro assays verified that a few CMV-associated chains recognized CMV antigens specifically. The study listed roughly 160 cytomegalovirus-associated TCR beta chains. A later analysis linked a missense variant in DCLRE1C to the trimming of TCR beta V and J genes.

V and J are TRBV2 and TRBJ2-7; D is ambiguous. This TCR was sampled from a male donor in good health and CMV-seronegative. Material: PBMCs. In nucleotides, the CDR3 is TGTGCCAGCAGTGCCCGGGCCTACGAGCAGTACTTC. This gives the protein CASSARAYEQYF.